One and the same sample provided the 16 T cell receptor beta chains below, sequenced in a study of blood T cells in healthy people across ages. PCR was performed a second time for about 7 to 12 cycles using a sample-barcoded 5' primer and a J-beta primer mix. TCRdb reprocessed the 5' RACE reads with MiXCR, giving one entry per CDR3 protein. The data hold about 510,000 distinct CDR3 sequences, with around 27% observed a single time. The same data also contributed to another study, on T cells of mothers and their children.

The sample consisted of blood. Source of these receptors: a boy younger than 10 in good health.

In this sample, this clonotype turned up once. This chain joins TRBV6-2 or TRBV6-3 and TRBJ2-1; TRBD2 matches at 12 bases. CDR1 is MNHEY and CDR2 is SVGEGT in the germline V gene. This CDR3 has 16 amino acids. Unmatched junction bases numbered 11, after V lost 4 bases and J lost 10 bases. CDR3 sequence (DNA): TGTGCCAGCAGTTCCCGGGGCCTAGCGGGGGGGCGGGAGCAGTTCTTC. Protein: CASSSRGLAGGREQFF.

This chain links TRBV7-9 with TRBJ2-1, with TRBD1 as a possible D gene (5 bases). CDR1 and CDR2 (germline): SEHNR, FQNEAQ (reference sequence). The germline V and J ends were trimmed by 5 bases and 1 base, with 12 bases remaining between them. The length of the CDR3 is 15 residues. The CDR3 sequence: CASSLRQPSYNEQFF. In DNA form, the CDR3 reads TGTGCCAGCAGCCTACGACAGCCTTCCTACAATGAGCAGTTCTTC. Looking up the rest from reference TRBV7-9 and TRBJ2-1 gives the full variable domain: DTGVSQNPRHKITKRGQNVTFRCDPISEHNRLYWYRQTLGQGPEFLTYFQNEAQLEKSRLLSDRFSAERPKGSFSTLEIQRTEQGDSAMYLCASSLRQPSYNEQFFGPGTRLTVL.

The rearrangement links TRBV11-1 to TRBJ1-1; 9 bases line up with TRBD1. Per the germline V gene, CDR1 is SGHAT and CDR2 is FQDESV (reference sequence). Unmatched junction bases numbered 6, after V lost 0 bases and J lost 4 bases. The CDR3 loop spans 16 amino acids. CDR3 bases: TGTGCCAGCAGCTTAGCGCCGACAGGGGGGAGCACTGAAGCTTTCTTT. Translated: CASSLAPTGGSTEAFF.

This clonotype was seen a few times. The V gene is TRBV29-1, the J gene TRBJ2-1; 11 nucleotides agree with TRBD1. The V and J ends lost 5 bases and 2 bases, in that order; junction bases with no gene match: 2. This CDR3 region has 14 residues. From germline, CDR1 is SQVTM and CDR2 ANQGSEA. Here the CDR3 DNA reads TGCAGCGTTAGGGACAGGGGGACCTACAATGAGCAGTTCTTC. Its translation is CSVRDRGTYNEQFF.

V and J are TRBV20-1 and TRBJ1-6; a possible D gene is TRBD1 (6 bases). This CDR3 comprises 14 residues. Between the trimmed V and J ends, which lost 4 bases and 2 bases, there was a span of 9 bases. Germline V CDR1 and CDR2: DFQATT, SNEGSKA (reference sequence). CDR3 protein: CSAKGGAYNSPLHF. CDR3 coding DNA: TGCAGTGCTAAGGGGGGGGCCTATAATTCACCCCTCCACTTT.

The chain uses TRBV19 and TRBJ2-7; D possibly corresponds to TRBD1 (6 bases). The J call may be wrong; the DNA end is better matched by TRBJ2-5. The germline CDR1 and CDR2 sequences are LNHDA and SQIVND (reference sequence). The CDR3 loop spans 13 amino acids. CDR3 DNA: TGTGCCAGTAGTATTTGGGACACAGAGACCCAGTACTTC. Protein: CASSIWDTETQYF.

CDR3 nucleotide sequence: TGTGCCATCAGTGAGTCAAGGGGAAGCAATCAGCCCCAGCATTTT. Translation gives CAISESRGSNQPQHF. The chain uses TRBV10-3 and TRBJ1-5, with D perhaps TRBD1 (5 bases). The CDR3 has 15 amino acids. CDR1 is ENHRY, CDR2 SYGVKD, per germline. V lost 0 bases and J lost 1, with 7 bases in between.

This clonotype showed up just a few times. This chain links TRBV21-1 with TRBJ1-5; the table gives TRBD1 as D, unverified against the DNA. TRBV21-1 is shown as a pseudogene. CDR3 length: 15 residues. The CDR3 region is CASSKVQGFGQPQHF. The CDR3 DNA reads TGTGCCAGCAGCAAAGTACAGGGTTTTGGTCAGCCCCAGCATTTT.

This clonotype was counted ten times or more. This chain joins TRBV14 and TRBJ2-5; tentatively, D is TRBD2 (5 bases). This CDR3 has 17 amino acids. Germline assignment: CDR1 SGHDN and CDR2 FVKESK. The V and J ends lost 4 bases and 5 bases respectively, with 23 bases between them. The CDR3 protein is CASSPSRLALPRETQYF. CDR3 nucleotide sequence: TGTGCCAGCAGCCCCTCGAGGCTAGCCTTACCTCGGGAGACCCAGTACTTC. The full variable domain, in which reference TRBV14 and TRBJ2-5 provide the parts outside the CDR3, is EAGVTQFPSHSVIEKGQTVTLRCDPISGHDNLYWYRRVMGKEIKFLLHFVKESKQDESGMPNNRFLAERTGGTYSTLKVQPAELEDSGVYFCASSPSRLALPRETQYFGPGTRLLVL.

Written as DNA, the CDR3 is TGCGCCAGCAGCCAAGATCCCGGGACTAGTAATGAGCAGTTCTTC. Its translation: CASSQDPGTSNEQFF. The chain combines TRBV4-3 with TRBJ2-5, with TRBD2 matching 8 bases. The end of the DNA aligns better with TRBJ2-1, so the J call may be wrong. The germline V gene has CDR1 LGHNA and CDR2 YSLEER. The CDR3 spans 15 residues.

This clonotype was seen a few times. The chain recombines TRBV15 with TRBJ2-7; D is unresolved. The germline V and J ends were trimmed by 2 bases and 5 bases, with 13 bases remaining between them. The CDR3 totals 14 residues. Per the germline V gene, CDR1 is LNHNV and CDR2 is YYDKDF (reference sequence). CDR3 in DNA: TGTGCCACCAGCAGACCTTACCCTCCGCACGAGCAGTACTTC. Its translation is CATSRPYPPHEQYF.

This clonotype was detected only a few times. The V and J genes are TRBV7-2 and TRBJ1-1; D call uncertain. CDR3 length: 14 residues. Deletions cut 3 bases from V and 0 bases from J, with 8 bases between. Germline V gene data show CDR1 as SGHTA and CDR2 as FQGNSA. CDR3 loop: CASSFGNLNTEAFF. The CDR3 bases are TGTGCCAGCAGCTTTGGGAACCTGAACACTGAAGCTTTCTTT.

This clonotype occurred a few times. The CDR3 loop is CASSLNPVGYEQYF. CDR3 nucleotides: TGTGCCAGCAGTTTGAACCCCGTCGGCTACGAGCAGTACTTC. The genes are TRBV12-3 or TRBV12-4 and TRBJ2-7; D unclear. V dropped 3 bases and J dropped 3 bases, with 12 bases sitting between them. The CDR3 loop spans 14 amino acids.

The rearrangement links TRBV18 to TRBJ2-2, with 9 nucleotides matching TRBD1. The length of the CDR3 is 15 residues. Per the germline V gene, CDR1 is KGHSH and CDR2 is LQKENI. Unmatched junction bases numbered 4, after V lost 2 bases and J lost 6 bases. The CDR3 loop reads CASSPIDRGAGELFF. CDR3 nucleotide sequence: TGTGCCAGCTCACCAATCGACAGGGGGGCCGGGGAGCTGTTTTTT.

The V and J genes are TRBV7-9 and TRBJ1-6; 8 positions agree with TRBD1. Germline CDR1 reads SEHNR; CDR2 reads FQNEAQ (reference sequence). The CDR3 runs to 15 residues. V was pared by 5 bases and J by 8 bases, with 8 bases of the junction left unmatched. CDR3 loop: CASSSSDREDSPLHF. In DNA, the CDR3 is TGTGCCAGCAGCAGCTCGGACAGGGAAGATTCACCCCTCCACTTT.

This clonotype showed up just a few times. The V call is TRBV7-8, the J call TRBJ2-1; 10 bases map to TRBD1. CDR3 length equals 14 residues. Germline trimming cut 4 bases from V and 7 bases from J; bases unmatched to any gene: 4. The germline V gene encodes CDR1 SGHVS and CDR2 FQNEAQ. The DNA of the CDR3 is TGTGCCAGCAGCTGGGACAGGGGAGGGAATGAGCAGTTCTTC. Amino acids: CASSWDRGGNEQFF.